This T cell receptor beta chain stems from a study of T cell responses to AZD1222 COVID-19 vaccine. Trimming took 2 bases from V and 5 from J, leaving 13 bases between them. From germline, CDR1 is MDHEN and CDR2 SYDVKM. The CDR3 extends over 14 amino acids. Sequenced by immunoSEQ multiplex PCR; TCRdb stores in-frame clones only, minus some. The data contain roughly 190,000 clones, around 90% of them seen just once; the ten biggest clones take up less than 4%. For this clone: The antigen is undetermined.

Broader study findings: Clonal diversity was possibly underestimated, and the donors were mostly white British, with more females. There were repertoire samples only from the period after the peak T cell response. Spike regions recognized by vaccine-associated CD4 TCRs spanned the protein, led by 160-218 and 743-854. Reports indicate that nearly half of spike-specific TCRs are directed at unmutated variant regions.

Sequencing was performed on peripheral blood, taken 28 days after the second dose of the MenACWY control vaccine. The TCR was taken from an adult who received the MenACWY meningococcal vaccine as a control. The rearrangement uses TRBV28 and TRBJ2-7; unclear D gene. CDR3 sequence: CASSLAVSGHEQYF. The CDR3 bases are TGTGCCAGCAGTTTAGCGGTATCCGGGCACGAGCAGTACTTC.